The clone carrying this T cell receptor beta chain was detected ten times or more. This CDR3 spans 13 amino acids. V dropped 6 bases and J dropped 5; count of bases not matched to a gene: 6. The germline V gene has CDR1 MDHEN and CDR2 SYDVKM. The data derive from a study of spatial heterogeneity in lung cancer. Study context: An average of more than ten raw reads was observed per unique TCR and UMI combination.

Noted time point: sample taken at primary tumor resection. Untreated early-stage non-small cell lung cancer patients, fewer than 85 in total, were the donors. No cell sorting; template was whole RNA from tumor, lung tissue or PBMC. Individual TCR cDNA molecules each bore their own unique molecular identifier. TCRdb ran MiXCR on the 5' RACE reads and lists one entry per CDR3 protein. The sample lists 10,000 to 15,000 distinct CDR3 sequences, approximately 3.5% occurring once. This clonotype was sampled from a male donor with early-stage non-small cell lung cancer. The sample was PBMCs, taken at surgery. The chain employs TRBV28 and TRBJ2-5; 7 positions agree with TRBD1. The CDR3: CASSSDRMETQYF. As DNA, the CDR3 is TGTGCCAGCAGCTCGGACAGGATGGAGACCCAGTACTTC. Full variable domain (remainder filled in from reference TRBV28 and TRBJ2-5): DVKVTQSSRYLVKRTGEKVFLECVQDMDHENMFWYRQDPGLGLRLIYFSYDVKMKEKGDIPEGYSVSREKKERFSLILESASTNQTSMYLCASSSDRMETQYFGPGTRLLVL.